Presented here are 9 T cell receptor beta chains from one specimen sequenced in a study of metastatic and nonmetastatic thyroid tumors. Thyroid surgery took place with no prior treatment in any patient. TCRdb re-analyzed the PCR reads using MiXCR. The sample lists some 20,000 clones; around a third were seen once. Sample: adjacent normal tissue. These receptor sequences come from a female donor with papillary thyroid cancer or a benign thyroid nodule (not recorded which). Some clones in this sample may be carry-over from other donors' samples.

This clone was counted ten times or more. The J gene is TRBJ2-7, the V gene TRBV20-1, with TRBD2 matching 7 bases. Looked up from germline, CDR1 is DFQATT and CDR2 is SNEGSKA (reference sequence). V gave up 5 bases and J gave up 4 bases; unmatched junction bases: 11. This CDR3 is built from 14 residues. The CDR3 DNA follows: TGCAGTGCTTTGATCGGGGGGATGGGGTACGAGCAGTACTTC. Translating gives CSALIGGMGYEQYF.

This clone has a handful of counts. The J gene is TRBJ2-5, the V gene TRBV6-1; tentative D call: TRBD1 (6 bases). The germline V and J ends were trimmed by 8 bases and 4 bases, with 23 bases remaining between them. The CDR3 is made up of 16 amino acids. Germline CDR1 reads MNHNS; CDR2 reads SASEGT. The CDR3 coding sequence is TGTGCCAGCGTAACCTACGGGACACCAAAGGGAGAGACCCAGTACTTC. Translated: CASVTYGTPKGETQYF.

This clone was seen a few times. The gene calls are TRBV6-5 and TRBJ1-1; no clear D. Germline V gene data show CDR1 as MNHEY and CDR2 as SVGAGI. V lost 4 bases, J lost 3 bases, and 12 bases lay in between. The CDR3 contains 14 residues. CDR3 DNA: TGTGCCAGCAGTTCAACCTCAGGAGACACTGAAGCTTTCTTT. Protein product: CASSSTSGDTEAFF.

This clone was counted ten times or more. The chain links TRBV20-1 to TRBJ2-5, with D possibly being TRBD2 (6 bases). Germline assignment: CDR1 DFQATT and CDR2 SNEGSKA (reference sequence). Between the trimmed V and J ends, which lost 0 bases and 5 bases, there was a span of 13 bases. The CDR3 is made up of 14 amino acids. CDR3 nucleotide sequence: TGCAGTGCTAGAGATTTGGGGGAGGTGGAGACCCAGTACTTC. Protein: CSARDLGEVETQYF.

This chain's CDR3 is CSAIGGPLAQYF. The CDR3 DNA follows: TGCAGTGCTATAGGGGGGCCACTGGCCCAGTACTTC. V and J are TRBV20-1 and TRBJ2-5, with D perhaps being TRBD1 or TRBD2 (6 bases each). V was shortened by 4 bases and J by 9 bases, with 15 bases between the two germline ends. Germline V CDR1 and CDR2: DFQATT, SNEGSKA (reference sequence). CDR3 length: 12 residues.

This clone was detected only once. This chain connects TRBV5-1 to TRBJ2-2; D is ambiguous. Trimming took off 2 bases at V and 1 base at J, with 9 bases between the two ends. The germline V gene has CDR1 SGHRS and CDR2 YFSETQ. The CDR3 contains 15 residues. The CDR3 loop reads CASSLSEQNTGELFF. The CDR3 region has the DNA TGCGCCAGCAGCTTATCCGAACAGAACACCGGGGAGCTGTTTTTT.

This clone was detected a few times. The rearrangement joins TRBV2 to TRBJ2-7; TRBD2 is a possible D gene (6 bases). CDR1 is SNHLY and CDR2 is FYNNEI in the germline V gene. The V end was cut by 5 bases, the J end by 0 bases, with 8 bases between. The CDR3 has 13 amino acids. CDR3 loop: CASSLARSYEQYF. CDR3 DNA sequence: TGTGCCAGCAGTCTAGCGCGCTCCTACGAGCAGTACTTC.

The chain couples TRBV11-2 to TRBJ1-1; D is unclear. Germline-derived CDR1 and CDR2 are SGHAT and FQNNGV. CDR3 length: 14 residues. The V and J ends lost 1 base and 4 bases respectively, with 10 bases between them. The CDR3 DNA is TGTGCCAGCAGCTTAGGTGTCCCAGGCACTGAAGCTTTCTTT. Its translation: CASSLGVPGTEAFF.

The rearrangement links TRBV4-3 to TRBJ2-7; TRBD1 matches 7 bases. The V and J ends lost 3 bases and 5 bases, in that order; junction bases with no gene match: 16. The CDR3 totals 17 residues. From germline, CDR1 is LGHNA and CDR2 YSLEER. The CDR3 sequence: CASSQGPGTETFHEQYF. CDR3 nucleotide sequence: TGCGCCAGCAGCCAGGGCCCTGGGACAGAAACCTTCCACGAGCAGTACTTC.